Detailed here is one TCR beta chain. Its specificity is not known. The data derive from a study of cytomegalovirus exposure and HLA in healthy donors. Overall study results and limits: Overall, approximately 150 TCR beta chains were annotated as cytomegalovirus-associated. Further analysis was carried out later, and it showed several of the most significant clusters appearing linked to common viral pathogens.

It was with 60 Vbeta and 13 Jbeta primers that the PCR ran. As handled by the study authors: A follow-up analysis tallied 86 million or so unique TCR beta chains, roughly 11 million shared. Libraries were prepared by immunoSEQ multiplex PCR; TCRdb keeps only in-frame clonotypes and omits some of them. That table is the source of V, J and clone size, and D and trimming were worked out from the DNA. The repertoire holds 130,000 to 150,000 clones, with about 80% as singletons. Germline assignment: CDR1 SGHRS and CDR2 YFSETQ. The CDR3 loop spans 13 amino acids. V lost 0 bases and J lost 8; bases outside the gene matches: 3.

The source is a female donor in good health and CMV-seronegative. The sequencing input was PBMCs. The genes are TRBV5-1 and TRBJ1-2; 8 nucleotides agree with TRBD1. CDR3 in amino acids: CASSLGQGAGYTF. The CDR3 region has the DNA TGCGCCAGCAGCTTGGGGCAGGGGGCCGGCTACACCTTC.